These T cell receptor beta chains were read from a single sample in a study of CD8 T cells in Susac syndrome. From the immunoSEQ multiplex PCR reads, TCRdb called clonotypes with MiXCR, one entry per CDR3 protein. The table lists more than 55,000 distinct CDR3 sequences, 95% of them singletons. Material: CD8+ T cells from PBMCs. These receptors came from a human donor in good health. CDR3s include the opening cysteine and the closing phenylalanine or tryptophan. The D gene is left open where the match is weak. Clone size is given for some rows only: seen once, a few or many times, or a class if the clone is expanded.

V gene: TRBV27; clone size: .; D gene: .; J gene: TRBJ2-5; CDR3 protein: CASSPGTPGVETQYF; CDR3 DNA: TGTGCCAGCAGTCCCGGGACGCCAGGTGTGGAGACCCAGTACTTC
V gene: TRBV6-4; clone size: .; D gene: TRBD1; J gene: TRBJ2-1; CDR3 protein: CASSEGQGSYNEQFF; CDR3 DNA: TGTGCCAGCAGTGAGGGACAGGGCTCCTACAATGAGCAGTTCTTC
V gene: TRBV28; clone size: .; D gene: .; J gene: TRBJ1-5; CDR3 protein: CASSLRLINQPQHF; CDR3 DNA: TGTGCCAGCAGCCTTAGACTTATCAATCAGCCCCAGCATTTT
V gene: TRBV5-1; clone size: .; D gene: TRBD1; J gene: TRBJ1-5; CDR3 protein: CASSPGTGARPQHF; CDR3 DNA: TGCGCCAGCAGCCCTGGGACAGGGGCTCGGCCCCAGCATTTT
V gene: TRBV29-1; clone size: .; D gene: .; J gene: TRBJ1-1; CDR3 protein: CSVHTGGTEAFF; CDR3 DNA: TGCAGCGTCCACACCGGGGGCACTGAAGCTTTCTTT
V gene: TRBV3-1; clone size: .; D gene: .; J gene: TRBJ2-1; CDR3 protein: CASSQATAILYNEQFF; CDR3 DNA: TGTGCCAGCAGCCAAGCGACAGCGATCCTCTACAATGAGCAGTTCTTC
V gene: TRBV25-1; clone size: .; D gene: .; J gene: TRBJ1-2; CDR3 protein: CASSYLEGIGYTF; CDR3 DNA: TGTGCCAGCAGTTATCTGGAGGGAATTGGCTACACCTTC
V gene: TRBV5-1; clone size: .; D gene: .; J gene: TRBJ2-7; CDR3 protein: CASSPGWGSYEQYF; CDR3 DNA: TGCGCCAGCAGCCCGGGGTGGGGTTCCTACGAGCAGTACTTC
V gene: TRBV19; clone size: .; D gene: .; J gene: TRBJ1-1; CDR3 protein: CASSSPGPEAFF; CDR3 DNA: TGTGCCAGTAGCTCTCCCGGGCCTGAAGCTTTCTTT
V gene: TRBV7-8; clone size: .; D gene: TRBD2; J gene: TRBJ2-1; CDR3 protein: CASSTWTSGGTYNEQFF; CDR3 DNA: TGTGCCAGCAGCACATGGACTAGCGGGGGGACCTACAATGAGCAGTTCTTC
V gene: TRBV11-1; clone size: .; D gene: TRBD2; J gene: TRBJ2-3; CDR3 protein: CASSFQRGPDTQYF; CDR3 DNA: TGTGCCAGCAGCTTCCAGCGGGGGCCAGATACGCAGTATTTT
V gene: TRBV28; clone size: .; D gene: .; J gene: TRBJ2-6; CDR3 protein: CASTSYGVGANVLTF; CDR3 DNA: TGTGCCAGCACCTCCTACGGGGTTGGGGCCAACGTCCTGACTTTC
V gene: TRBV15; clone size: .; D gene: TRBD1; J gene: TRBJ2-2; CDR3 protein: CATSTARGLAGELFF; CDR3 DNA: TGTGCCACCAGCACCGCAAGGGGGCTGGCCGGGGAGCTGTTTTTT
V gene: TRBV30; clone size: .; D gene: .; J gene: TRBJ2-5; CDR3 protein: CAWSDGAQETQYF; CDR3 DNA: TGTGCCTGGTCGGACGGCGCCCAAGAGACCCAGTACTTC
V gene: TRBV27; clone size: .; D gene: .; J gene: TRBJ2-1; CDR3 protein: CASSSIYNEQFF; CDR3 DNA: TGTGCCAGCAGTTCCATCTACAATGAGCAGTTCTTC
V gene: TRBV27; clone size: once; D gene: TRBD2; J gene: TRBJ2-1; CDR3 protein: CASSFFSGGNEQFF; CDR3 DNA: TGTGCCAGCAGTTTCTTCTCGGGGGGGAATGAGCAGTTCTTC
V gene: TRBV20-1; clone size: .; D gene: .; J gene: TRBJ2-7; CDR3 protein: CSARATDSATYYEQYF; CDR3 DNA: TGCAGTGCTAGAGCCACCGACTCTGCTACCTACTACGAGCAGTACTTC
V gene: TRBV12-3/TRBV12-4; clone size: .; D gene: .; J gene: TRBJ1-5; CDR3 protein: CASRTSLLSNQPQHF; CDR3 DNA: TGTGCCAGCAGAACCAGTCTCCTTAGCAATCAGCCCCAGCATTTT
V gene: TRBV7-3; clone size: .; D gene: .; J gene: TRBJ2-1; CDR3 protein: CASGVPNNEQFF; CDR3 DNA: TGTGCCAGCGGAGTTCCGAACAATGAGCAGTTCTTC
V gene: TRBV7-9; clone size: .; D gene: .; J gene: TRBJ2-1; CDR3 protein: CASSFSSDNEQFF; CDR3 DNA: TGTGCCAGCAGCTTCTCTAGCGATAATGAGCAGTTCTTC
V gene: TRBV16; clone size: once; D gene: TRBD1; J gene: TRBJ1-1; CDR3 protein: CASSRWTGMNTEAFF; CDR3 DNA: TGTGCCAGCAGCCGCTGGACAGGGATGAACACTGAAGCTTTCTTT
V gene: TRBV7-9; clone size: .; D gene: TRBD1; J gene: TRBJ1-5; CDR3 protein: CASSLGQSNQPQHF; CDR3 DNA: TGTGCCAGCAGCCTGGGACAGTCAAATCAGCCCCAGCATTTT
V gene: TRBV7-9; clone size: .; D gene: TRBD2; J gene: TRBJ2-3; CDR3 protein: CASSFPGGAFKTDTQYF; CDR3 DNA: TGTGCCAGCAGCTTTCCCGGGGGGGCTTTCAAGACAGATACGCAGTATTTT
V gene: TRBV5-1; clone size: .; D gene: TRBD1; J gene: TRBJ1-6; CDR3 protein: CASSFSRQGAYSPLHF; CDR3 DNA: TGCGCCAGCAGTTTTTCTCGACAGGGGGCGTATTCACCCCTCCACTTT
V gene: TRBV4-3; clone size: .; D gene: .; J gene: TRBJ1-2; CDR3 protein: CASRPGHTLPYGYTF; CDR3 DNA: TGCGCCAGCCGCCCCGGACATACCCTCCCCTATGGCTACACCTTC
V gene: TRBV4-1; clone size: .; D gene: .; J gene: TRBJ2-5; CDR3 protein: CASSLRDEQETQYF; CDR3 DNA: TGCGCCAGCAGCCTTCGGGACGAACAAGAGACCCAGTACTTC
V gene: TRBV7-9; clone size: .; D gene: .; J gene: TRBJ1-1; CDR3 protein: CASSSLDLTTNTEAFF; CDR3 DNA: TGTGCCAGCAGCTCCCTAGATCTGACAACGAACACTGAAGCTTTCTTT
V gene: TRBV14; clone size: .; D gene: .; J gene: TRBJ1-1; CDR3 protein: CASSQRMDTEAFF; CDR3 DNA: TGTGCCAGCAGCCAAAGGATGGACACTGAAGCTTTCTTT
V gene: TRBV7-9; clone size: .; D gene: .; J gene: TRBJ2-3; CDR3 protein: CASSLIADTQYF; CDR3 DNA: TGTGCCAGCAGCTTAATCGCGGATACGCAGTATTTT
V gene: TRBV29-1; clone size: .; D gene: .; J gene: TRBJ1-1; CDR3 protein: CSVRAGENTEAFF; CDR3 DNA: TGCAGCGTCCGGGCGGGGGAGAACACTGAAGCTTTCTTT
V gene: TRBV6-6; clone size: .; D gene: .; J gene: TRBJ2-5; CDR3 protein: CASRLDRLGETQYF; CDR3 DNA: TGTGCCAGCCGATTAGACAGGCTGGGGGAGACCCAGTACTTC
V gene: TRBV7-6; clone size: .; D gene: .; J gene: TRBJ2-5; CDR3 protein: CASSSWTDQETQYF; CDR3 DNA: TGTGCCAGCAGCTCATGGACGGATCAAGAGACCCAGTACTTC
V gene: TRBV30; clone size: .; D gene: .; J gene: TRBJ2-1; CDR3 protein: CAWSVGAWNEQFF; CDR3 DNA: TGTGCCTGGAGTGTAGGGGCCTGGAATGAGCAGTTCTTC
V gene: TRBV7-8; clone size: once; D gene: .; J gene: TRBJ1-2; CDR3 protein: CASSEGSNYGYTF; CDR3 DNA: TGTGCCAGCAGCGAGGGCAGTAACTATGGCTACACCTTC
V gene: TRBV4-1; clone size: .; D gene: .; J gene: TRBJ2-1; CDR3 protein: CASSQVETGLSYNEQFF; CDR3 DNA: TGCGCCAGCAGCCAAGTTGAGACAGGCCTCTCCTACAATGAGCAGTTCTTC
V gene: TRBV27; clone size: .; D gene: TRBD2; J gene: TRBJ2-7; CDR3 protein: CASSFSGALYEQYF; CDR3 DNA: TGTGCCAGCAGCTTTAGCGGGGCCCTATACGAGCAGTACTTC
V gene: TRBV7-9; clone size: once; D gene: TRBD2; J gene: TRBJ2-5; CDR3 protein: CASSPGTSGETQYF; CDR3 DNA: TGTGCCAGCAGCCCCGGGACTAGTGGAGAGACCCAGTACTTC
V gene: TRBV7-9; clone size: .; D gene: .; J gene: TRBJ1-6; CDR3 protein: CASSLVSTGKSGSPLHF; CDR3 DNA: TGTGCCAGCAGCTTAGTAAGCACAGGAAAATCAGGTTCACCCCTCCACTTT
V gene: TRBV19; clone size: .; D gene: .; J gene: TRBJ2-7; CDR3 protein: CASRYRDEAYEQYF; CDR3 DNA: TGTGCCAGTAGGTACCGGGACGAAGCCTACGAGCAGTACTTC
V gene: TRBV30; clone size: once; D gene: .; J gene: TRBJ1-1; CDR3 protein: CAGQSPEAFF; CDR3 DNA: TGTGCCGGCCAAAGCCCTGAAGCTTTCTTT
V gene: TRBV3-1; clone size: .; D gene: TRBD2; J gene: TRBJ2-3; CDR3 protein: CASSRLAGGITDTQYF; CDR3 DNA: TGTGCCAGCAGCAGGCTAGCGGGGGGCATCACAGATACGCAGTATTTT
V gene: TRBV4-1; clone size: .; D gene: .; J gene: TRBJ2-7; CDR3 protein: CASSDRGSYEQYF; CDR3 DNA: TGCGCCAGCAGCGATCGGGGATCCTACGAGCAGTACTTC
V gene: TRBV4-1; clone size: .; D gene: TRBD1; J gene: TRBJ1-5; CDR3 protein: CASSQDSQGAPGQPQHF; CDR3 DNA: TGCGCCAGCAGCCAAGATAGTCAGGGGGCGCCTGGTCAGCCCCAGCATTTT
V gene: TRBV4-1; clone size: .; D gene: .; J gene: TRBJ1-5; CDR3 protein: CASGPGPTDQPQHF; CDR3 DNA: TGCGCCAGCGGACCGGGACCCACCGATCAGCCCCAGCATTTT
V gene: TRBV6-5; clone size: .; D gene: .; J gene: TRBJ2-5; CDR3 protein: CASSLEGQETQYF; CDR3 DNA: TGTGCCAGCAGTTTGGAGGGGCAAGAGACCCAGTACTTC
V gene: TRBV15; clone size: .; D gene: .; J gene: TRBJ2-1; CDR3 protein: CATSRDVTREQFF; CDR3 DNA: TGTGCCACCAGCAGAGATGTGACTCGTGAGCAGTTCTTC
V gene: TRBV5-6; clone size: .; D gene: .; J gene: TRBJ1-5; CDR3 protein: CASSSSVETARVYSNQPQHF; CDR3 DNA: TGTGCCAGCAGCTCGAGTGTTGAGACAGCGCGGGTTTATAGCAATCAGCCCCAGCATTTT
V gene: TRBV18; clone size: .; D gene: .; J gene: TRBJ1-4; CDR3 protein: CASSPQSRASTNEKLFF; CDR3 DNA: TGTGCCAGCTCACCGCAAAGCCGGGCTTCAACTAATGAAAAACTGTTTTTT